One and the same sample provided the 5 T cell receptor beta chains below, sequenced in a study of early T cells in non-severe SARS-CoV-2 infection. TCRdb independently ran MiXCR on the 5' RACE reads; one entry per CDR3 protein. Of tens of thousands of distinct CDR3 sequences in the sample, about 4.2% were seen once. The specimen was whole blood. These receptor sequences come from an adult who was a healthcare worker with PCR-confirmed SARS-CoV-2 infection or an uninfected control (not recorded which).

This clonotype has ten or more counts. The CDR3 nucleotides read TGTGCCAGCAGTTACGTCGCGGGGTTCGGCTACACCTTC. It is translated as CASSYVAGFGYTF. The chain carries TRBV6-5 and TRBJ1-2; D remains ambiguous. Trimming pared 2 bases from V and 8 bases from J, leaving 12 bases between. This CDR3 region has 13 residues. Germline values: CDR1 MNHEY, CDR2 SVGAGI.

This clonotype was found a few times. The chain combines TRBV6-5 with TRBJ2-1; 7 positions agree with TRBD2. CDR1 and CDR2 (germline): MNHEY, SVGAGI. There are 15 residues in the CDR3. V gave up 0 bases and J gave up 8 bases; unmatched junction bases: 7. CDR3 DNA sequence: TGTGCCAGCAGTTACTCGTTAGCGGGTACCTATGAGCAGTTCTTC. Its translation is CASSYSLAGTYEQFF.

This clonotype was detected many times. This chain connects TRBV10-1 to TRBJ1-1; a weak D match, TRBD1 (6 bases). This CDR3 spans 14 amino acids. Germline V gene sequence: CDR1 WNHNN, CDR2 SYGVQD (reference sequence). Trimming pared 8 bases from V and 4 bases from J, leaving 17 bases between. CDR3 nucleotides: TGCGCCAGCCGCCACCAGGGGAAAGGCACTGAAGCTTTCTTT. Protein sequence: CASRHQGKGTEAFF.

This clonotype came up many times. The chain couples TRBV7-6 to TRBJ2-7; 9 bases are a match to TRBD2. In germline, CDR1 is SGHVS, CDR2 FNYEAQ. The CDR3 consists of 14 residues. After removal of 5 bases from V and 2 bases from J, the junction contained 4 bases not matched to a gene. The CDR3 loop reads CASSHSGRPYEQYF. DNA of the CDR3: TGTGCCAGCAGCCATAGCGGGAGACCCTACGAGCAGTACTTC.

This clonotype came up many times. The genes are TRBV30 and TRBJ1-1, with D unresolved. V was shortened by 4 bases and J by 3 bases, with 15 bases between the two germline ends. The CDR3 contains 14 residues. CDR1 is GTSNPN and CDR2 is SVGIG in the germline V gene (reference sequence). CDR3 loop: CAWKVEVGYTEAFF. CDR3 sequence (DNA): TGTGCCTGGAAGGTAGAGGTCGGATACACTGAAGCTTTCTTT.